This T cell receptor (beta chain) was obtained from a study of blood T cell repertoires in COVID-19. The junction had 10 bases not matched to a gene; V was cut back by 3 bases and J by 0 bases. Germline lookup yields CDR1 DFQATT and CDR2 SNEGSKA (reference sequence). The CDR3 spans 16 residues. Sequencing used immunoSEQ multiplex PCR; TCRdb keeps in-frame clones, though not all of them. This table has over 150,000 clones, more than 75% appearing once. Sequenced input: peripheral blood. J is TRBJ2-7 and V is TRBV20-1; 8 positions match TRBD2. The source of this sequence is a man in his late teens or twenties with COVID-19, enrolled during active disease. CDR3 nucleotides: TGCAGTGCTAGTAGCGGTTGGACTAGCAGCTCCTACGAGCAGTACTTC. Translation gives CSASSGWTSSSYEQYF.